This T cell receptor (beta chain) stems from a study of cytomegalovirus exposure and HLA in healthy donors. Regarding the study as a whole: In a later analysis, TCR beta V- and J-gene trimming was associated with a missense DCLRE1C variant. A later analysis associated some 16,000 TCR beta sequences with HLA alleles at a 0.05 false discovery rate. Roughly uniform sequencing depth across donors was assumed, possibly incorrectly.

The PCR was carried out with 60 Vbeta primers and 13 Jbeta primers. Only in-frame clones appear in the TCRdb table, and some are missing; sequencing was by immunoSEQ multiplex PCR. The table lists roughly 130,000 clones, roughly 80% of them singletons. This clone was recorded only once. Its cognate antigen is unknown. The sequence was collected from a woman in her thirties or forties in good health and CMV-seronegative. Sequenced input: PBMCs.

The CDR3 sequence: CASSLLSAGNADTQYF. In DNA, the CDR3 is TGTGCCAGCAGTTTATTATCGGCAGGGAACGCAGATACGCAGTATTTT. The chain uses TRBV27 and TRBJ2-3, with D maybe TRBD1 (5 bases). Per germline, CDR1 MNHEY and CDR2 SMNVEV (reference sequence). There are 16 residues in the CDR3. Trimming left V 1 base short and J 4 bases short, with 15 bases between.